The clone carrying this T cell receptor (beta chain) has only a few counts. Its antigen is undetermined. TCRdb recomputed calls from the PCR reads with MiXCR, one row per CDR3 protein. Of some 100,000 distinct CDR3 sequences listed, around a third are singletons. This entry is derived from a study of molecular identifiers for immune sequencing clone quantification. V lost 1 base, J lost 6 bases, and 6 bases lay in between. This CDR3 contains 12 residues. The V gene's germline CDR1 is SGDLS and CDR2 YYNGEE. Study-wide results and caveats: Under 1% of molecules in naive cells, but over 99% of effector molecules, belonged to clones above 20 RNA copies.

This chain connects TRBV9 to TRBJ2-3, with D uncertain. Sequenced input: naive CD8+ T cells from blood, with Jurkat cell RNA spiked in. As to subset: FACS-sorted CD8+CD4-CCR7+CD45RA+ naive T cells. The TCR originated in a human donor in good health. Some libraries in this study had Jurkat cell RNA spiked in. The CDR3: CASSVPHDTQYF. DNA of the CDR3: TGTGCCAGCAGCGTACCCCACGATACGCAGTATTTT.